This TCR beta chain was documented in a study of cytomegalovirus exposure and HLA in healthy donors. Only in-frame clones appear in the TCRdb table, and some are missing; sequencing was by immunoSEQ multiplex PCR. The sample has 90,000 to 150,000 clones, approximately 90% seen once; the top ten hold 4% to 5.5%. Overall study findings and caveats: Altogether, some 160 TCR beta chains were recorded as cytomegalovirus-associated. Rarity marked most TCR sequences, yet some public TCRs occurred in many donors.

V trimming: 3 bases; J trimming: 3 bases; junction bases outside the gene matches: 9. The germline gives CDR1 GTSNPN, CDR2 SVGIG (reference sequence). This CDR3 spans 15 amino acids. The roughly 120-subject validation cohort, separate from the approximately 630-subject first cohort, included the donors. A note on this clone: The target antigen is unknown.

This receptor was identified in a man younger than 35 in good health and CMV-seropositive. Sequencing was done on a sample of PBMCs. The genes are TRBV30 and TRBJ2-3; 7 nucleotides agree with TRBD2. The CDR3 DNA follows: TGTGCCTGGAGCGCGGGACTACTAGCGACAGATACGCAGTATTTT. It encodes CAWSAGLLATDTQYF. Complete variable domain (other parts from reference TRBV30 and TRBJ2-3): SQTIHQWPATLVQPVGSPLSLECTVEGTSNPNLYWYRQAAGRGLQLLFYSVGIGQISSEVPQNLSASRPQDRQFILSSKKLLLSDSGFYLCAWSAGLLATDTQYFGPGTRLTVL.